Below are 19 T cell receptor beta chains sequenced from a single sample in a study of shared clonotypes between healthy human individuals (dated by TCRdb to about 2020). To prepare the library, the immunoSEQ multiplex PCR assay was applied. TCRdb retrieved this table from immuneACCESS and kept in-frame rearrangements only. Not all clones are present; in checked studies, unresolved V genes account for under half, and no reason is known for the remainder. This sample is represented by some 980,000 clones; over 60% of them were singletons. The ten largest clones add up to about 1.5% of the sample. Sequencing was performed on memory CD4+ T cells sorted from blood. The sample's cell subset or site, from its label and the paper: CD45RA-negative fraction. These TCRs come from a man aged 18 to 30 in good health.

The rearrangement links TRBV11-2 to TRBJ1-3, with 7 positions matching TRBD1. The V gene end was trimmed by 1 base and the J gene end by 7 bases; junction bases not matched to a gene: 1. Germline V gives CDR1 SGHAT, CDR2 FQNNGV. The CDR3 has 13 residues. The CDR3 spells CASSLARGNTIYF. CDR3 DNA: TGTGCCAGCAGCTTAGCCAGGGGGAACACCATATATTTT.

The chain combines TRBV18 with TRBJ1-6; tentatively, D is TRBD1 (6 bases). Germline V gives CDR1 KGHSH, CDR2 LQKENI. CDR3 length: 15 residues. Trimming stripped 6 bases from V and 3 bases from J, with 12 bases between. CDR3 sequence: CASSSGGGYNSPLHF. The DNA of the CDR3 is TGTGCCAGCTCGTCCGGGGGCGGCTATAATTCACCCCTCCACTTT.

The chain has TRBV5-1 and TRBJ1-2, with D possibly matching TRBD1 (5 bases). Germline V gene lookup returns CDR1 SGHRS and CDR2 YFSETQ. The CDR3 totals 15 residues. V was pared by 0 bases and J by 4 bases, with 13 bases between. CDR3 amino acids: CASSLVGDSSYGYTF. The CDR3 region has the DNA TGCGCCAGCAGCTTGGTGGGGGATTCCAGCTATGGCTACACCTTC.

The gene calls are TRBV2 and TRBJ1-4, with TRBD1 identical over 8 bases. Per germline, CDR1 SNHLY and CDR2 FYNNEI. Germline trimming cut 5 bases from V and 4 bases from J; bases unmatched to any gene: 6. The CDR3 contains 15 residues. The CDR3 DNA reads as TGTGCCAGCAGTATTGAGACAGGGGTTAATGAAAAACTGTTTTTT. Its protein product is CASSIETGVNEKLFF.

The genes are TRBV19 and TRBJ2-2; possibly TRBD1 for D (6 bases). The germline V gene has CDR1 LNHDA and CDR2 SQIVND (reference sequence). The CDR3 runs to 15 residues. Trimming removed 6 bases at V and 0 bases at J, with 11 bases between. This chain's CDR3 is CASRGTHSNTGELFF. The CDR3 DNA sequence: TGTGCCAGTAGGGGGACACACTCGAACACCGGGGAGCTGTTTTTT.

The chain joins TRBV5-1 to TRBJ2-2; D possibly corresponds to TRBD1 (6 bases). This CDR3 is built from 16 residues. V dropped 0 bases and J dropped 6 bases, with 15 bases sitting between them. Germline V CDR1 and CDR2: SGHRS, YFSETQ. The CDR3 DNA reads TGCGCCAGCAGCTTGGGTACAGGGAGAGTCGCCGGGGAGCTGTTTTTT. Translating it yields CASSLGTGRVAGELFF.

The CDR3: CASSPPSGRWNEQFF. The CDR3 DNA reads TGTGCCAGCAGCCCGCCTAGCGGGAGATGGAATGAGCAGTTCTTC. The chain carries TRBV7-8 and TRBJ2-1; 10 bases match TRBD2. Per germline, CDR1 SGHVS and CDR2 FQNEAQ. V was clipped by 5 bases and J by 7 bases; unmatched bases: 8. The CDR3 runs to 15 residues.

This clone appeared once. The rearrangement joins TRBV4-3 to TRBJ2-2; 7 bases are a match to TRBD1. CDR1 LGHNA and CDR2 YSLEER come from the germline V gene. The CDR3 runs to 16 residues. The V and J ends lost 4 bases and 3 bases, in that order; junction bases with no gene match: 8. CDR3 loop: CASSPGQVLDTGELFF. In DNA, the CDR3 is TGCGCCAGCAGCCCCGGACAGGTACTCGACACCGGGGAGCTGTTTTTT.

V usage is TRBV7-3 and J usage is TRBJ2-3; TRBD2 matches 12 bases. From germline, CDR1 is SGHTA and CDR2 FQGTGA. The length of the CDR3 is 16 residues. With V trimmed by 5 bases and J by 2 bases, 5 bases remained unmatched. The DNA of the CDR3 is TGTGCCAGCAGCCCTAGCGGGGGGGCCGTCACAGATACGCAGTATTTT. This encodes CASSPSGGAVTDTQYF.

The sample holds a few counts of this clone. DNA of the CDR3: TGTGCCAGCACCGAAATCCCGGGCCTTCCGGGGGGCTACACCTTC. It codes for CASTEIPGLPGGYTF. V usage is TRBV6-5 and J usage is TRBJ1-2, with D unresolved. Trimming left V 7 bases short and J 8 bases short, with 23 bases between. Per germline, CDR1 MNHEY and CDR2 SVGAGI. The CDR3 has 15 residues.

The rearrangement uses TRBV7-9 and TRBJ1-1; D uncertain. V was trimmed by 5 bases and J by 6 bases, leaving 19 bases between them. The germline V gene encodes CDR1 SEHNR and CDR2 FQNEAQ (reference sequence). The CDR3 has 15 residues. The DNA of the CDR3 is TGTGCCAGCAGCACGGACGGCCTTGTTTATCCTGAAGCTTTCTTT. It translates to CASSTDGLVYPEAFF.

CDR3 sequence reads: CASSIKQDEAFF. DNA of the CDR3: TGTGCCAGCAGTATAAAACAGGATGAAGCTTTCTTT. The chain uses TRBV2 and TRBJ1-1; a weak D match, TRBD1 (5 bases). V gave up 5 bases and J gave up 7 bases, with 11 bases separating them. The CDR3 covers 12 residues. In germline, CDR1 is SNHLY, CDR2 FYNNEI.

A remark on this clone: Other DNA sequences of this sample code for an identical CDR3. The chain combines TRBV2 with TRBJ2-5; D is unclear. V dropped 4 bases and J dropped 4 bases, with 4 bases sitting between them. This CDR3 has 11 amino acids. Germline V gene lookup returns CDR1 SNHLY and CDR2 FYNNEI. CDR3 DNA sequence: TGTGCCAGCAGTGCCGGAGAGACCCAGTACTTC. The encoded protein is CASSAGETQYF. The entire variable domain, with the rest obtained from reference TRBV2 and TRBJ2-5, is as follows: EPEVTQTPSHQVTQMGQEVILRCVPISNHLYFYWYRQILGQKVEFLVSFYNNEISEKSEIFDDQFSVERPDGSNFTLKIRSTKLEDSAMYFCASSAGETQYFGPGTRLLVL.

The V call is TRBV7-2, the J call TRBJ2-3; 10 bases agree with TRBD2. The J segment lost 2 bases and the V segment lost 1 base, leaving 3 bases of the junction unmatched. CDR1 is SGHTA, CDR2 FQGNSA, per germline. The CDR3 spans 16 residues. CDR3 in amino acids: CASSLGSGRATDTQYF. The CDR3 region has the DNA TGTGCCAGCAGCTTAGGGAGCGGGAGGGCCACAGATACGCAGTATTTT.

In its sample, this clone was seen a few times. V gene TRBV29-1 combines with J gene TRBJ2-5; the D is unclear. The J call is in doubt because the DNA end fits TRBJ2-7 better. Germline-derived CDR1 and CDR2 are SQVTM and ANQGSEA. The CDR3 is 14 residues long. The CDR3 nucleotides read TGCAGCGTTGAGTTTTTGGGGATTCGCCACGAGCAGTACTTC. Its protein is CSVEFLGIRHEQYF.

This chain uses TRBV29-1 with TRBJ2-2; D call uncertain. This CDR3 spans 12 amino acids. V lost 4 bases, J lost 5 bases, and 8 bases lay in between. The germline gives CDR1 SQVTM, CDR2 ANQGSEA. CDR3 nucleotide sequence: TGCAGCGTTGGAAAACAGACCGGGGAGCTGTTTTTT. It encodes CSVGKQTGELFF.

In this sample, this clone turned up a few times. V and J are TRBV9 and TRBJ2-7; 10 nucleotides line up with TRBD2. With V trimmed by 0 bases and J by 5 bases, 8 bases remained unmatched. There are 16 residues in the CDR3. Germline values: CDR1 SGDLS, CDR2 YYNGEE. The CDR3 loop is CASSVGASGGVHEQYF. The CDR3 DNA is TGTGCCAGCAGCGTAGGTGCCAGCGGGGGGGTCCACGAGCAGTACTTC.

This clone appeared once. The same CDR3 also results from other DNA sequences found in this sample. The rearrangement uses TRBV5-1 and TRBJ1-4, with 8 nucleotides matching TRBD1. Germline-derived CDR1 and CDR2 are SGHRS and YFSETQ. The V and J ends lost 5 bases and 0 bases, in that order; junction bases with no gene match: 3. The CDR3 spans 15 residues. In DNA, the CDR3 is TGCGCCAGCAGTTCGACAGGGGCAACTAATGAAAAACTGTTTTTT. This encodes CASSSTGATNEKLFF.

V is TRBV27 and J is TRBJ1-5; possibly TRBD1 for D (5 bases). This CDR3 contains 13 residues. V was clipped by 7 bases and J by 3 bases, with 10 bases between them. CDR1 is MNHEY, CDR2 SMNVEV, per germline (reference sequence). CDR3 sequence (DNA): TGTGCCAGCAACGCGGGACCCAATCAGCCCCAGCATTTT. It codes for CASNAGPNQPQHF.